The 10 T cell receptor beta chains below were found in one sample sequenced in a study of T cell responses to AZD1222 COVID-19 vaccine. Here immunoSEQ multiplex PCR was the method, and the copy in TCRdb shows in-frame clones only, minus some. The sample shows about 130,000 clones, more than 90% of them seen only once. Sequencing used peripheral blood, obtained on day 0 of AZD1222 vaccination. The receptor source for this set is an adult in good health.

This chain links TRBV6-6 with TRBJ2-7, with D unresolved. The CDR3 extends over 14 amino acids. Trimming pared 4 bases from V and 1 base from J, leaving 11 bases between. The germline gives CDR1 MNHNY, CDR2 SVGAGI (reference sequence). CDR3 amino acids: CASSSWTRSYEQYF. CDR3 in DNA: TGTGCCAGCAGTTCCTGGACCAGATCCTACGAGCAGTACTTC.

This rearrangement joins TRBV20-1 to TRBJ2-3; no firm D call. This CDR3 has 12 amino acids. Germline loops: CDR1 DFQATT, CDR2 SNEGSKA (reference sequence). Trimming pared 3 bases from V and 3 bases from J, leaving 7 bases between. The CDR3 DNA is TGCAGTGCTAGTGAAGGAACAGATACGCAGTATTTT. Protein sequence: CSASEGTDTQYF.

The CDR3 nucleotides read TGTGCCAGCAGCCACGGTACCGGTTGGGCCCTTCAGAATGGCTACACCTTC. Translating gives CASSHGTGWALQNGYTF. V gene TRBV14 combines with J gene TRBJ1-2; D is unresolved. Germline loops: CDR1 SGHDN, CDR2 FVKESK. This CDR3 has 17 residues. Trimming shortened V by 3 bases and J by 6 bases, and 23 bases separated the two germline ends.

The chain recombines TRBV7-8 with TRBJ1-5, with D perhaps matching TRBD1 (6 bases). This CDR3 region has 14 residues. Germline values: CDR1 SGHVS, CDR2 FQNEAQ. V lost 5 bases and J 7 bases, leaving 15 bases between the germline ends. The CDR3 nucleotides read TGTGCCAGCAGCAACTACAGGGCACCCCAGCCCCAGCATTTT. Protein product: CASSNYRAPQPQHF.

The chain uses TRBV24-1 and TRBJ2-7; unclear D gene. V gave up 3 bases and J gave up 6 bases, with 8 bases separating them. In germline, CDR1 is KGHDR, CDR2 SFDVKD. The CDR3 covers 12 residues. The CDR3 is CATSDGPFEQYF. For the CDR3, the DNA is TGTGCCACCAGTGATGGACCGTTCGAGCAGTACTTC.

This chain uses TRBV6-2 or TRBV6-3 with TRBJ1-1; the D is unclear. The germline V gene has CDR1 MNHEY and CDR2 SVGEGT. V lost 6 bases and J 3 bases, leaving 17 bases between the germline ends. The CDR3 is made up of 15 amino acids. The CDR3 loop reads CASSSPVVGYTEAFF. CDR3 nucleotides: TGTGCCAGCAGCTCCCCGGTCGTGGGATACACTGAAGCTTTCTTT.

The chain uses TRBV4-3 and TRBJ1-5; D unresolved. Per germline, CDR1 LGHNA and CDR2 YSLEER. The CDR3 length is 15 residues. V lost 4 bases and J 2 bases, leaving 12 bases between the germline ends. The CDR3: CASSLEPRGNQPQHF. The CDR3 DNA follows: TGCGCCAGCAGCCTCGAGCCCAGAGGCAATCAGCCCCAGCATTTT.

The J gene is TRBJ1-5, the V gene TRBV19; D is perhaps TRBD1 (6 bases). The CDR3 totals 15 residues. V lost 5 bases, J lost 1 base, and 12 bases lay in between. In germline, CDR1 is LNHDA, CDR2 SQIVND (reference sequence). CDR3 sequence (DNA): TGTGCCAGTAGTTGGGGGGCTGGAAGCAATCAGCCCCAGCATTTT. Translating gives CASSWGAGSNQPQHF.

This chain uses TRBV5-4 with TRBJ1-1; D is perhaps TRBD1 (5 bases). Per germline, CDR1 SGHNT and CDR2 YYREEE (reference sequence). Trimming took off 4 bases at V and 1 base at J, with 14 bases between the two ends. This CDR3 contains 15 residues. The CDR3 protein is CASSPGWGRNTEAFF. In nucleotides, the CDR3 is TGTGCCAGCAGCCCAGGGTGGGGGAGGAACACTGAAGCTTTCTTT.

The chain joins TRBV5-1 to TRBJ1-2, with D possibly matching TRBD1 (6 bases). The CDR3 is 16 amino acids. V was trimmed by 0 bases and J by 0 bases, leaving 12 bases between them. The germline V gene encodes CDR1 SGHRS and CDR2 YFSETQ. The DNA for the CDR3 is TGCGCCAGCAGCTTGGAAGTCAGGGGCCCTAACTATGGCTACACCTTC. This sequence encodes CASSLEVRGPNYGYTF.